This T cell receptor (beta chain) came from a study of brain T cells in children with intractable seizures. Only cases whose brain tissue showed the highest T cell transcript signatures were sequenced. The CDR3 spans 18 residues. Trimming removed 4 bases at V and 4 bases at J, with 23 bases between. Per the germline V gene, CDR1 is KGHSY and CDR2 is FQNENV. Data came from immunoSEQ multiplex PCR; TCRdb stores just in-frame clones and leaves some out. The sample records roughly 110,000 clones, 85% to 95% being singletons. The specimen was peripheral blood, collected at surgery. The gene calls are TRBV16 and TRBJ1-5; the D gene is possibly TRBD1 (6 bases). The sequence came from a boy younger than two with hemimegalencephaly and intractable seizures. The CDR3 spells CASSLRHHREGLNQPQHF. The CDR3 bases are TGTGCCAGCAGCCTCCGTCACCACAGGGAAGGGCTAAATCAGCCCCAGCATTTT.